This T cell receptor beta chain was sequenced in a study of CD8+CD57+ T cells in acquired aplastic anemia. The study profiled TCR beta VDJ and CDR3 using genomic DNA as template. TCRdb analysed the reads with MiXCR anew, one entry per CDR3 protein. This sample carries more than 150,000 distinct CDR3 sequences, roughly 50% of them seen once, and the ten largest clones take 10% to 15%. All patients picked for sequencing had shown, by flow cytometry, an expansion of CD8+CD57+ cells. Trimming removed 2 bases from V and 3 bases from J; junction bases left unmatched: 1. This CDR3 is 15 amino acids long. This clonotype was detected a few times. Its specificity is not known. General study results and limits: Shared by patients and controls, 25 to 35 CD8+ CDR3s were abundant in patients.

The sample taken for sequencing was sorted CD4+, CD8+, or CD8+CD57+ T cells (not recorded which) from PBMCs. The sequence was collected from a human donor with aplastic anemia. This chain connects TRBV12-3 or TRBV12-4 to TRBJ2-1; 10 nucleotides align to TRBD2. DNA for the CDR3: TGTGCCAGCAGTTTAAGCGGGGGGGGCTACAATGAGCAGTTCTTC. This translates into CASSLSGGGYNEQFF.